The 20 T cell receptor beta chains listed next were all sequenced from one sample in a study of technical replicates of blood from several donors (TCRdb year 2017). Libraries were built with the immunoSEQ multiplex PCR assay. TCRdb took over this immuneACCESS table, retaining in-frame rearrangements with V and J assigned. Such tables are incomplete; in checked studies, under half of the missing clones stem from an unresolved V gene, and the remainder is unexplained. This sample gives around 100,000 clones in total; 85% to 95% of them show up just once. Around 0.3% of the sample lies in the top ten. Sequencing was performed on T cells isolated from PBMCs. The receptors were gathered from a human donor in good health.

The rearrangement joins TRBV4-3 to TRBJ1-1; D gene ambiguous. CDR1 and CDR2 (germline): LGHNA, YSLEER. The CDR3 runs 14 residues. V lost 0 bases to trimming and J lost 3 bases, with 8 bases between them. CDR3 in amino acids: CASSQDLLYTEAFF. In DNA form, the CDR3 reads TGCGCCAGCAGCCAAGATCTTTTGTACACTGAAGCTTTCTTT.

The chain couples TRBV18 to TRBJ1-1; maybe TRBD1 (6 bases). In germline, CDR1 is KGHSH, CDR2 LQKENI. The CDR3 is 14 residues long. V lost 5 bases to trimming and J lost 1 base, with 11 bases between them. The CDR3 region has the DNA TGTGCCAGCTCAAGGGACATCCAGAACACTGAAGCTTTCTTT. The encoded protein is CASSRDIQNTEAFF.

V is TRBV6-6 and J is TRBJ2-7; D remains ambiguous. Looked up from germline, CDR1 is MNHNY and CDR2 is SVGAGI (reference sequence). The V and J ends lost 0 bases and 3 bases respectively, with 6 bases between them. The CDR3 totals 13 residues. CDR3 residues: CASSYSPLYEQYF. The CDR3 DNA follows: TGTGCCAGCAGTTACTCCCCCCTCTACGAGCAGTACTTC.

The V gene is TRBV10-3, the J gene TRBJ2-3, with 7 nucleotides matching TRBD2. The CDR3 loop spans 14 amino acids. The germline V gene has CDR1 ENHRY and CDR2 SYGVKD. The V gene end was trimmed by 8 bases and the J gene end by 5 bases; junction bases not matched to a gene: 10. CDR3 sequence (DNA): TGTGCCATCGGAGCGACTAGCCACGAAGATACGCAGTATTTT. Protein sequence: CAIGATSHEDTQYF.

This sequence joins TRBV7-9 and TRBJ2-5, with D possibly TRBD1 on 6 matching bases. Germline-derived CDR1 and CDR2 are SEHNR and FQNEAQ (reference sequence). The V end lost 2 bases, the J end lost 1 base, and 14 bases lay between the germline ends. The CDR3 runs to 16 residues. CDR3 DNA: TGTGCCAGCAGCTTAATAGGTTCACAGGGCCAAGAGACCCAGTACTTC. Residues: CASSLIGSQGQETQYF.

The CDR3 loop is CASSLVRLVSSYNEQFF. The CDR3 nucleotides are TGTGCCAGCAGCTTGGTCAGACTAGTCAGCTCCTACAATGAGCAGTTCTTC. The V and J genes are TRBV11-1 and TRBJ2-1, with D maybe TRBD2 (6 bases). The germline V and J ends were trimmed by 3 bases and 0 bases, with 15 bases remaining between them. There are 17 residues in the CDR3. Germline values: CDR1 SGHAT, CDR2 FQDESV (reference sequence).

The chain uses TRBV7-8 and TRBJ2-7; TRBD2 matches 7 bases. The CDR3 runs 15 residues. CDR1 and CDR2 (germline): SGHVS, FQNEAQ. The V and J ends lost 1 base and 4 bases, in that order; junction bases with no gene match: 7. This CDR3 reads CASSLVWTSDYEQYF. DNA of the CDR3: TGTGCCAGCAGCTTAGTGTGGACTAGTGATTACGAGCAGTACTTC.

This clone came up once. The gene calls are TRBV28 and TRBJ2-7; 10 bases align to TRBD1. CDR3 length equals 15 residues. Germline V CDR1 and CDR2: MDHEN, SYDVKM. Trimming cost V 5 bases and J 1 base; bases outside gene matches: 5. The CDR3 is CASSTRDRGSYEQYF. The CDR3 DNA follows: TGTGCCAGCAGTACCCGGGACAGGGGATCCTACGAGCAGTACTTC.

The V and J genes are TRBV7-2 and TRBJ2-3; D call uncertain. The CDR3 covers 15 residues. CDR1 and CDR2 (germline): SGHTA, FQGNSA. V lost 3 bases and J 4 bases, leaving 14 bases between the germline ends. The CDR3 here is CASSFLGRISDTQYF. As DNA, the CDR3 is TGTGCCAGCAGCTTCTTGGGCAGGATCTCAGATACGCAGTATTTT.

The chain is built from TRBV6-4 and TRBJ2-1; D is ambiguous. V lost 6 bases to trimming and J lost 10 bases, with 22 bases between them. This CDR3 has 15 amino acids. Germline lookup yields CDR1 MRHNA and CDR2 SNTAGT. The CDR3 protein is CASSPELDPFLEQFF. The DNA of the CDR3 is TGTGCCAGCAGCCCGGAGCTAGATCCCTTTTTAGAGCAGTTCTTC.

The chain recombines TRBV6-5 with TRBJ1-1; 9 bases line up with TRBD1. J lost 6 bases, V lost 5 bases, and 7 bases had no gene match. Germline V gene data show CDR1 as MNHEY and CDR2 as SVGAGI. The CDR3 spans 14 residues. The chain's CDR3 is CASSPGQGFSEAFF. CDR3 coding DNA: TGTGCCAGCAGTCCGGGACAGGGTTTTTCTGAAGCTTTCTTT.

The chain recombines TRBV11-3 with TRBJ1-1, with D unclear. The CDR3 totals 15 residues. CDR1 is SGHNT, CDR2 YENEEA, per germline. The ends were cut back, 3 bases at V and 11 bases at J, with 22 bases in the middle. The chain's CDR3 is CASSFDGELSFVAFF. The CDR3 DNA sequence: TGTGCCAGCAGCTTTGATGGGGAGTTATCATTCGTCGCTTTCTTT. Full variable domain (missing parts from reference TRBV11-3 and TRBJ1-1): EAGVVQSPRYKIIEKKQPVAFWCNPISGHNTLYWYLQNLGQGPELLIRYENEEAVDDSQLPKDRFSAERLKGVDSTLKIQPAELGDSAVYLCASSFDGELSFVAFFGQGTRLTVV.

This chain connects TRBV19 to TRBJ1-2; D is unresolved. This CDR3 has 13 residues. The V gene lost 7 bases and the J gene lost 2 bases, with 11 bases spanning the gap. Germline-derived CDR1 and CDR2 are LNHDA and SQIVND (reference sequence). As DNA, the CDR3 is TGTGCCAGTACCGCCGCGGTGAACTATGGCTACACCTTC. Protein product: CASTAAVNYGYTF. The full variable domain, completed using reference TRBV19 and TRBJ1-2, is DGGITQSPKYLFRKEGQNVTLSCEQNLNHDAMYWYRQDPGQGLRLIYYSQIVNDFQKGDIAEGYSVSREKKESFPLTVTSAQKNPTAFYLCASTAAVNYGYTFGSGTRLTVV.

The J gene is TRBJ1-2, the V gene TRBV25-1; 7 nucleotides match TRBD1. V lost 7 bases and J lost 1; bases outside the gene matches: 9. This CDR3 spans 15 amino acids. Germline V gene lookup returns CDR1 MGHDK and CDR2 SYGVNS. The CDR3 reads CASNPGQTHNYGYTF. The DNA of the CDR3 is TGTGCCAGCAACCCGGGACAGACTCATAACTATGGCTACACCTTC.

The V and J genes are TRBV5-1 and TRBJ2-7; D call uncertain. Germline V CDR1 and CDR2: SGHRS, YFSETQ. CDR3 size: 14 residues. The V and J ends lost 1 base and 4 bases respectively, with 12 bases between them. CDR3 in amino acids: CASSLSDIGYEQYF. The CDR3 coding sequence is TGCGCCAGCAGCTTGTCTGACATTGGATACGAGCAGTACTTC.

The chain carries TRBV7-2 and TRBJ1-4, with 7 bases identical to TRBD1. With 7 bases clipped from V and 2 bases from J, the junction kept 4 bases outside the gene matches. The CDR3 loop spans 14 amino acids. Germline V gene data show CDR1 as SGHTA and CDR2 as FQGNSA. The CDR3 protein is CASTIQGTNEKLFF. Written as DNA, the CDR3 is TGTGCCAGCACCATACAGGGGACTAATGAAAAACTGTTTTTT.

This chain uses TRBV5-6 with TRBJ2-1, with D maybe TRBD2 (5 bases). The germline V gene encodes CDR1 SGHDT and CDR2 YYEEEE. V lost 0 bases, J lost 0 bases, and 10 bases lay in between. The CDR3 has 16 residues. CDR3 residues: CASSLASGSSYNEQFF. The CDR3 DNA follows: TGTGCCAGCAGCTTGGCGAGCGGAAGCTCCTACAATGAGCAGTTCTTC. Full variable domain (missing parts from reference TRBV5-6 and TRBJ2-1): DAGVTQSPTHLIKTRGQQVTLRCSPKSGHDTVSWYQQALGQGPQFIFQYYEEEERQRGNFPDRFSGHQFPNYSSELNVNALLLGDSALYLCASSLASGSSYNEQFFGPGTRLTVL.

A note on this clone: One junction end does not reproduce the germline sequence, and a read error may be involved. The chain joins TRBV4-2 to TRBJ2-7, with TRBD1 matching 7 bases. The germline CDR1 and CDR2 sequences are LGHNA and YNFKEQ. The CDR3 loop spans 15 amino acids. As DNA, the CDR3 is TGTGCCAGCAGCCAAGATTGGGAAGGACAGGCGTCAGGGGACTTC. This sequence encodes CASSQDWEGQASGDF.

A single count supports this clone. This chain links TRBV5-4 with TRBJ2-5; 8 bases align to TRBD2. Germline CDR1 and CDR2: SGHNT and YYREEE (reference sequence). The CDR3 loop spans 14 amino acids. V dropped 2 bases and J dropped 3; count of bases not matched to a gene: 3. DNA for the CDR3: TGTGCCAGCAGCTTAGCGGGAGCCGAAGAGACCCAGTACTTC. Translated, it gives CASSLAGAEETQYF.

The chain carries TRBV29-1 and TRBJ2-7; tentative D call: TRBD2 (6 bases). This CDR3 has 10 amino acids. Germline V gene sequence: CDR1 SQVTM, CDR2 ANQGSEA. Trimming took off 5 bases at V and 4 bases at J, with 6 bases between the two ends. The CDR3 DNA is TGCAGCGTTCTAGCGTACGAGCAGTACTTC. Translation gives CSVLAYEQYF.